This T cell receptor beta chain was documented in a study of cytomegalovirus exposure and HLA in healthy donors. For the study at large: A prior analysis found about 110 million unique TCR beta sequences from 170 million or so T cells.

With 60 Vbeta and 13 Jbeta primers, the PCR was carried out. Assay used: immunoSEQ multiplex PCR; TCRdb lists only in-frame clones, some missing. The table lists 100,000 to 150,000 clones, about 80% of them singletons. Deletions cut 8 bases from V and 4 bases from J, with 11 bases between. CDR1 and CDR2 (germline): DFQATT, SNEGSKA (reference sequence). CDR3 length equals 11 residues. This clone has just a few counts. V gene TRBV20-1 combines with J gene TRBJ1-1; a weak D match, TRBD1 (5 bases). The sample consisted of PBMCs. The sequence derives from a man aged 40-55 years in good health and CMV-seronegative. For the CDR3, the DNA is TGCAGTTTAGTCAGGGCCACTGAAGCTTTCTTT. Translating gives CSLVRATEAFF.